This T cell receptor beta chain came from a study of blood T cell repertoires in COVID-19. On the study more broadly: The origin of the acute and convalescent COVID-19 samples was the United States, Italy and Spain. Sources were T cells, B-cell-depleted T cells, or PBMCs; the material itself was cDNA or gDNA.

Only a few counts were recorded for this clone. Germline lookup yields CDR1 SGDLS and CDR2 YYNGEE. Deletions cut 7 bases from V and 4 bases from J, with 21 bases between. This CDR3 spans 15 amino acids. Authors' analysis steps: Reference gene primer amplification gave nucleated cell count estimates. Repertoires were generated with immunoSEQ multiplex PCR, while TCRdb's copy carries only in-frame clones and drops some. V, J and clone size are those of that table, while D and trimming were read from the DNA. This table has roughly 130,000 clones, more than 70% appearing once. This rearrangement joins TRBV9 to TRBJ2-7, with D tentatively TRBD2 (5 bases). The clonotype was recovered from a woman between 25 and 40 years old who had recovered from COVID-19. Sequencing input: peripheral blood. This CDR3 is CASGGLRGAIYEQYF. DNA for the CDR3: TGTGCCAGCGGCGGGCTACGGGGAGCTATTTACGAGCAGTACTTC.